This T cell receptor (beta chain) was recorded in a study of T cell repertoires in cytomegalovirus infection. In the study overall: Recently identified HLA-C-restricted and well-studied HLA-B-restricted CMV epitopes were used.

Using its own MiXCR run on the reads, TCRdb lists one record per CDR3 protein. Altogether 250,000 to 300,000 distinct CDR3 sequences are present, 20% to 25% being singletons, with the ten largest covering approximately 20%. Germline V gives CDR1 SGHDN, CDR2 FVKESK. Trimming cost V 6 bases and J 1 base; bases outside gene matches: 10. This CDR3 comprises 18 residues. This clonotype has a handful of counts. Its target is not known. This clonotype originated in a human donor in good health (CMV status not recorded). Some clones in this sample may be carry-over from other donors' samples. The material sequenced was cultured PBMCs, taken from culture after CMV antigen stimulation. The chain has TRBV14 and TRBJ2-1, with 12 bases that match TRBD2. The CDR3: CASSNELAGGWSYNEQFF. CDR3 DNA: TGTGCCAGCAGTAACGAACTAGCGGGAGGCTGGTCCTACAATGAGCAGTTCTTC.